The present T cell receptor (beta chain) was sequenced within a study of cytomegalovirus exposure and HLA in healthy donors. A word on this clone: Its antigen is undetermined.

The PCR made use of 60 Vbeta and 13 Jbeta primers. Sequencing used immunoSEQ multiplex PCR; TCRdb keeps in-frame clones, though not all of them. The table has fewer than 250,000 clones, around 80% seen once. Study-wide results and limits: A later analysis linked a missense DCLRE1C variant to TCR beta V- and J-gene trimming. For cytomegalovirus status, the classifier reportedly gave diagnoses with high specificity and sensitivity.

Germline V gene data show CDR1 as MNHNS and CDR2 as SASEGT. This CDR3 region has 14 residues. V dropped 6 bases and J dropped 9; count of bases not matched to a gene: 9. This TCR was recovered from a man aged 25-45 years in good health and CMV-seronegative. The sequencing sample was made of PBMCs. The chain carries TRBV6-1 and TRBJ1-5; 9 bases line up with TRBD1. CDR3: CASRDRGGGGPQHF. The CDR3 DNA follows: TGTGCCAGCAGGGACAGGGGAGGGGGGGGGCCCCAGCATTTT.